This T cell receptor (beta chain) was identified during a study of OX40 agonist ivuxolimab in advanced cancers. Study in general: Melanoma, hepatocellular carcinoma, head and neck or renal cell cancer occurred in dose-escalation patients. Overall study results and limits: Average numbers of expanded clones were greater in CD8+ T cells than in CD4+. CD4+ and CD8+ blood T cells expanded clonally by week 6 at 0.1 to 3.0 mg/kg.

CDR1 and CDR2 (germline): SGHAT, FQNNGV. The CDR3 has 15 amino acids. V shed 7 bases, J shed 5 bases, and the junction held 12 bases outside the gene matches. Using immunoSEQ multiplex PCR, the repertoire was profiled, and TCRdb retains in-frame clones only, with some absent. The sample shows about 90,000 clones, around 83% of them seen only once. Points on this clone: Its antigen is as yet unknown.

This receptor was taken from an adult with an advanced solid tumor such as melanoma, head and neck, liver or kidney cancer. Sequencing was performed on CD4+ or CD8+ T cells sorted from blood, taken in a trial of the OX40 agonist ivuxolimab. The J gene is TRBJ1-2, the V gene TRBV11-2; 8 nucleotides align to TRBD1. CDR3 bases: TGTGCCAGCACCCGCATTGCAGGGGGCGGATATGGCTACACCTTC. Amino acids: CASTRIAGGGYGYTF.